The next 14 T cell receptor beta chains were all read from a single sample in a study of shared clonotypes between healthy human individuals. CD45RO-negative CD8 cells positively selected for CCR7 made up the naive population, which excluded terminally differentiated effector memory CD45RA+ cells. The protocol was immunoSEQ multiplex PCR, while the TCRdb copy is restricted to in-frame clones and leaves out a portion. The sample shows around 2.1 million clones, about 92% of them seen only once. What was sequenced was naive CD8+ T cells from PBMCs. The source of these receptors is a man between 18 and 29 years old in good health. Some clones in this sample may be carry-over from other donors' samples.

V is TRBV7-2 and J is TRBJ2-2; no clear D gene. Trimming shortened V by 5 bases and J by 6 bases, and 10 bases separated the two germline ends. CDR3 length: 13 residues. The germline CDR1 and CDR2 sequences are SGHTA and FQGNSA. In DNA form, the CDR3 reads TGTGCCAGCAGCCCCAGCGTGTCCGGGGAGCTGTTTTTT. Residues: CASSPSVSGELFF.

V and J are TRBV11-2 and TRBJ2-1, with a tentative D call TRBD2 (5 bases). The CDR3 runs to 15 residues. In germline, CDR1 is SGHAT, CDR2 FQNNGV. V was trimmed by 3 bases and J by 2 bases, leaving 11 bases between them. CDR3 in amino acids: CASSFLVGAYNEQFF. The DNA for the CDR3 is TGTGCCAGCAGCTTCCTAGTGGGAGCCTACAATGAGCAGTTCTTC. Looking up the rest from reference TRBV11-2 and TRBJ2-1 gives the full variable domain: EAGVAQSPRYKIIEKRQSVAFWCNPISGHATLYWYQQILGQGPKLLIQFQNNGVVDDSQLPKDRFSAERLKGVDSTLKIQPAKLEDSAVYLCASSFLVGAYNEQFFGPGTRLTVL.

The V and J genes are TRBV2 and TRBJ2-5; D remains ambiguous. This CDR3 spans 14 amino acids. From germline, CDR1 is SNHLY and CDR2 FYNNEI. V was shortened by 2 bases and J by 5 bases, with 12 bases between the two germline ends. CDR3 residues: CASSESYRRETQYF. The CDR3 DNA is TGTGCCAGCAGTGAAAGTTATCGGCGGGAGACCCAGTACTTC. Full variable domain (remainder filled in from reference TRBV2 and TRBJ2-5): EPEVTQTPSHQVTQMGQEVILRCVPISNHLYFYWYRQILGQKVEFLVSFYNNEISEKSEIFDDQFSVERPDGSNFTLKIRSTKLEDSAMYFCASSESYRRETQYFGPGTRLLVL.

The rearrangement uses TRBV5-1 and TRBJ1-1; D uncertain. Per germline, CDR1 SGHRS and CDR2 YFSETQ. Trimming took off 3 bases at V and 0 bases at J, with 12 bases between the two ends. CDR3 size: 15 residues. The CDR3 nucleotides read TGCGCCAGCAGCTCGAACCTAGGAATGAACACTGAAGCTTTCTTT. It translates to CASSSNLGMNTEAFF.

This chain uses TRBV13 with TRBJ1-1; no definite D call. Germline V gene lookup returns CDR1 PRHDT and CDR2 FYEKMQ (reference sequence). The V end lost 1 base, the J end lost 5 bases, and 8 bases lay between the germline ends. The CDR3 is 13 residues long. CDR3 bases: TGTGCCAGCAGCTTAGCACGAGGTACTGAAGCTTTCTTT. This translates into CASSLARGTEAFF. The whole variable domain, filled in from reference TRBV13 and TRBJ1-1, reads AAGVIQSPRHLIKEKRETATLKCYPIPRHDTVYWYQQGPGQDPQFLISFYEKMQSDKGSIPDRFSAQQFSDYHSELNMSSLELGDSALYFCASSLARGTEAFFGQGTRLTVV.

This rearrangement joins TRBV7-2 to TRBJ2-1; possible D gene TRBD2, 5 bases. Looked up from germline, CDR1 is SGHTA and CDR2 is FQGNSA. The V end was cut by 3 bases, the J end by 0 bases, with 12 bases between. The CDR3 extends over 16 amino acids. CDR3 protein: CASSFAGIPSYNEQFF. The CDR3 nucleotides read TGTGCCAGCAGCTTTGCGGGCATACCCTCCTACAATGAGCAGTTCTTC.

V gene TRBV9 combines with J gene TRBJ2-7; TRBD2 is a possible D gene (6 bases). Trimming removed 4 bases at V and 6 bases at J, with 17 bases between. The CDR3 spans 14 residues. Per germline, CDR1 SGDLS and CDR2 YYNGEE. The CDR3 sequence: CASSPQGTGFEQYF. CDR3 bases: TGTGCCAGCAGCCCACAAGGGACTGGGTTCGAGCAGTACTTC.

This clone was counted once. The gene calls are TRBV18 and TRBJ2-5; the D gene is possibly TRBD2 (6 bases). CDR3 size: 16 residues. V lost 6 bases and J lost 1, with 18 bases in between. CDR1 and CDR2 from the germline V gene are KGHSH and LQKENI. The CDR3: CASSPPPRGPQETQYF. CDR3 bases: TGTGCCAGCTCCCCCCCGCCGCGGGGCCCCCAAGAGACCCAGTACTTC.

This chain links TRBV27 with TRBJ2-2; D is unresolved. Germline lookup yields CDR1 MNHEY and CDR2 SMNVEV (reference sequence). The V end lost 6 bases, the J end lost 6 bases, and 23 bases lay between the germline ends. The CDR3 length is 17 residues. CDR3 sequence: CASSSTYPGPHPGELFF. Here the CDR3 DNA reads TGTGCCAGCAGCTCGACCTACCCCGGGCCCCATCCCGGGGAGCTGTTTTTT.

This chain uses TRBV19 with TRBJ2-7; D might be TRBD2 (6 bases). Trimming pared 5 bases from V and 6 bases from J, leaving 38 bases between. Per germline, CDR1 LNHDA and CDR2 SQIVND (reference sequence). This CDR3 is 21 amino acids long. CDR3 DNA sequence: TGTGCCAGTAGTTGGGTGGGGAACTTTAGCGGAGCCCCGATTTGGTCCGCCGAGCAGTACTTC. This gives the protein CASSWVGNFSGAPIWSAEQYF. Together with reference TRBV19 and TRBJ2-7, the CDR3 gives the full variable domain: DGGITQSPKYLFRKEGQNVTLSCEQNLNHDAMYWYRQDPGQGLRLIYYSQIVNDFQKGDIAEGYSVSREKKESFPLTVTSAQKNPTAFYLCASSWVGNFSGAPIWSAEQYFGPGTRLTVT.

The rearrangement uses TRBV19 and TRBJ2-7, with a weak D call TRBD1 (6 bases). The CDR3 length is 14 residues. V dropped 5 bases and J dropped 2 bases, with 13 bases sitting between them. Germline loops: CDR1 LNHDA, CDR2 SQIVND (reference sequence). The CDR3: CASSYRANAYEQYF. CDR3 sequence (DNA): TGTGCCAGTAGTTACAGGGCAAATGCCTACGAGCAGTACTTC.

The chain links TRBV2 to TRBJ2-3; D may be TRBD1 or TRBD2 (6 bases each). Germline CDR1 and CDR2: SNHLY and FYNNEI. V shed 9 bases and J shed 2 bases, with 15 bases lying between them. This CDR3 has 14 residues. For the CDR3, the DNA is TGTGCCAGGGGAGGCAGGGACACCACAGATACGCAGTATTTT. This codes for CARGGRDTTDTQYF.

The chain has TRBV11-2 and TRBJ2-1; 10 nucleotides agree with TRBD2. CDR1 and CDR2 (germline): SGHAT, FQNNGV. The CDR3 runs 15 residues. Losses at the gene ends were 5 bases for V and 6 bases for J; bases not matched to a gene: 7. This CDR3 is CASSERSGRANEQFF. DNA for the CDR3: TGTGCCAGCAGCGAGAGAAGCGGGAGGGCCAATGAGCAGTTCTTC. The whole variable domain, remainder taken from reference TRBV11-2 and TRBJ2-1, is EAGVAQSPRYKIIEKRQSVAFWCNPISGHATLYWYQQILGQGPKLLIQFQNNGVVDDSQLPKDRFSAERLKGVDSTLKIQPAKLEDSAVYLCASSERSGRANEQFFGPGTRLTVL.

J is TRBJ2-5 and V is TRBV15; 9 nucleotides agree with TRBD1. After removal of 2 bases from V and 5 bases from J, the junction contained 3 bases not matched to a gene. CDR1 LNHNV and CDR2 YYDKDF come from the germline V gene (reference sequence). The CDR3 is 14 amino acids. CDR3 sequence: CATSRRTGDETQYF. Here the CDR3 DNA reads TGTGCCACCAGCAGAAGGACAGGGGATGAGACCCAGTACTTC.